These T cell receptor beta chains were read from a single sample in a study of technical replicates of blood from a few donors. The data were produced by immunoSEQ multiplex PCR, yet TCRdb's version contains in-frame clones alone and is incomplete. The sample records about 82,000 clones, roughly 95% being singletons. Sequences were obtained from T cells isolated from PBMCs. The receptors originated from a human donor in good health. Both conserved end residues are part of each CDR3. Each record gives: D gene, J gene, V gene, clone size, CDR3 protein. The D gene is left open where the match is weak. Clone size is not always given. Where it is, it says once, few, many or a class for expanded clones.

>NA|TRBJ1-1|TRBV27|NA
CASRLGANTEAFF
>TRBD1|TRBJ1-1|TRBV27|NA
CASSWDRGRAEAFF
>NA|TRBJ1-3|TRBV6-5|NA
CASSYSKGAGNTIYF
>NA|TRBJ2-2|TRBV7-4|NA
CASSFGGNTGELFF
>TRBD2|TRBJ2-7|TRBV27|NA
CASSFIAGGEDEQYF
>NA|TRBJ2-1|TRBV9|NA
CASSVESGYEQFF
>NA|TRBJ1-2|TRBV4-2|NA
CASSQGSRGPIIDGYTF
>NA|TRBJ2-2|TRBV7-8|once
CASSLGGTGELFF
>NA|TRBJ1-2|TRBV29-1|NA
CSVEKAEYGYTF
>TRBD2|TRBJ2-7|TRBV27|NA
CASTPRAGSGMTYEQYF
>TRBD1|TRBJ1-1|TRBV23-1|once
CASSMTGDERAFF
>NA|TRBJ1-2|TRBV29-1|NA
CSVEIQRGGYTF
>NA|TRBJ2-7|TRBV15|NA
CATSRGYQLEDF
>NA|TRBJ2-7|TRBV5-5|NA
CASSLQGPYEQYF
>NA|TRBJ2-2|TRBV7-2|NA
CASSFDLGPGELFF
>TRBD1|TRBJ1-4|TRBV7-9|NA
CASSLGTGGKLFF
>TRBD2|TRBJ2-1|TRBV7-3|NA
CASSSGTSYNEQFF
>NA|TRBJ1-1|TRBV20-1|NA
CSARGNTEAFF
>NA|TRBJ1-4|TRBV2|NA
CASDRESTNEKLFF
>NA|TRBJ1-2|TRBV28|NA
CASSLSFGSYGYTF
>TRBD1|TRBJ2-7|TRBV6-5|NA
CASSDLGGDEQYF
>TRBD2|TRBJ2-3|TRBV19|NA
CASSKAGGSSHTQYF
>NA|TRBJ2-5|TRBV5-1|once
CASSGSGQETQYF
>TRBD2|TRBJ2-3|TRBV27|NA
CASRIMGLAGAYSGTDTQYF
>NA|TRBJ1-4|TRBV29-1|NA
CSVEDWGQANEKLFF
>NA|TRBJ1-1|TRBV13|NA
CASSPDMGVRNTEAFF
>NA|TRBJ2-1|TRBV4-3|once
CASSQEMTDTEQFF
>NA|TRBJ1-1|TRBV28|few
CASSFPVNTEAFF
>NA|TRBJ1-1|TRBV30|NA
CAWSPPGGRYRDTEAFF
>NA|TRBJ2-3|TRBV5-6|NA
CASSQRVPADTQYF
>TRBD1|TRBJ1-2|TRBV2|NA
CASNYDRANYGYTF
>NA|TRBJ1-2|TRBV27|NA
CASSTDTSYGYTF
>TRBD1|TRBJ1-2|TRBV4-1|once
CASRLSKGQGKDYGYTF
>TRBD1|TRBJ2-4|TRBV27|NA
CASSPGQGTNIQYF
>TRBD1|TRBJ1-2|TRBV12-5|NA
CASGLPGGVYGYTF
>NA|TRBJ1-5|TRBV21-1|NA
CASSRLTTGTGQPQHF
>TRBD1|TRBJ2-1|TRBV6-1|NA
CASNAWTGGLDEQFF
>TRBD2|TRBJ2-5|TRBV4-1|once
CASSQGLAGVETQYF
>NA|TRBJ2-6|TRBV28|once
CASSSDTTYSGANVLTF
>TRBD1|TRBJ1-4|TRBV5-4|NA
CASSLDRAEKLFF
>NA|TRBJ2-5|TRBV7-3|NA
CASSYPGSETQYF
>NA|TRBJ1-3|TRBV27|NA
CASSQGFTGNTIYF
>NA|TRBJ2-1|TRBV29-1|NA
CSVDPRGAQNEQFF